These 32 T cell receptor beta chains were all obtained from the same sample, sequenced in a study of T cells in women clearing cervical HPV infection. Only in-frame clones appear in the TCRdb table, and some are missing; sequencing was by immunoSEQ multiplex PCR. The table lists under 45,000 clones, with less than 8% in the top ten. The sequenced material came from blood buffy coat. These TCRs come from a woman aged 18 to 75 with a cervical HPV16 infection that either progressed to CIN3+ or cleared (not recorded which).

To note about this clone: Read coverage stops 3 residues before the CDR3 terminus; the germline J gene supplies the remainder. This chain uses TRBV20-1 with TRBJ2-7, with 12 positions matching TRBD1. Looked up from germline, CDR1 is DFQATT and CDR2 is SNEGSKA (reference sequence). The CDR3 sequence is 15 residues long. The V gene end was trimmed by 2 bases and the J gene end by 0 bases; junction bases not matched to a gene: 2. The CDR3 sequence: CSARWDRGLSYEQYF. The part of the CDR3 DNA that was read is TGCAGTGCTAGATGGGACAGGGGGCTCTCCTACGAG.

Of note for this clone: The read ends 3 residues before the CDR3 terminus; that terminus is restored from the germline J gene. The rearrangement links TRBV30 to TRBJ2-3; perhaps TRBD1 as D (6 bases). Trimming stripped 4 bases from V and 2 bases from J, with 10 bases between. Germline CDR1 GTSNPN, CDR2 SVGIG (reference sequence). There are 13 residues in the CDR3. The CDR3 protein is CAWTGASTDTQYF. The sequenced CDR3 bases are TGTGCCTGGACAGGGGCTTCCACAGATACG.

Worth noting for this clone: The read falls 3 residues short of the CDR3 end, and the missing part is taken from the germline J gene. The chain employs TRBV5-6 and TRBJ2-7; D call uncertain. Germline V gene lookup returns CDR1 SGHDT and CDR2 YYEEEE. CDR3 length equals 13 residues. Trimming left V 0 bases short and J 3 bases short, with 7 bases between. The CDR3 protein is CASSLGYSYEQYF. The sequenced part of the CDR3 DNA is TGTGCCAGCAGCTTGGGTTACAGCTACGAG. Filled out from reference TRBV5-6 and TRBJ2-7, the complete variable domain reads DAGVTQSPTHLIKTRGQQVTLRCSPKSGHDTVSWYQQALGQGPQFIFQYYEEEERQRGNFPDRFSGHQFPNYSSELNVNALLLGDSALYLCASSLGYSYEQYFGPGTRLTVT.

Worth noting for this clone: Read data end 3 residues before the CDR3 end; the end is taken from the germline J gene. This chain links TRBV19 with TRBJ1-2; 8 nucleotides agree with TRBD1. The CDR3 is 14 residues long. CDR1 is LNHDA and CDR2 is SQIVND in the germline V gene (reference sequence). CDR3 bases read: TGTGCCAGTAGTACCACATCAGGGGGCGGAGGC. This gives the protein CASSTTSGGGG. The CDR3, in full, reads CASSTTSGGGGYTF.

Note on this clone: Read sequence stops 3 residues before the CDR3 end, and the germline J gene provides the missing end. The chain carries TRBV6-1 and TRBJ1-2; TRBD1 matches 7 bases. This CDR3 contains 14 residues. The V gene end was trimmed by 4 bases and the J gene end by 4 bases; junction bases not matched to a gene: 6. CDR1 and CDR2 (germline): MNHNS, SASEGT. The CDR3 reads CASSVSDRAYGYTF. The sequenced part of the CDR3 DNA is TGTGCCAGCAGTGTTAGCGACAGGGCCTATGGC.

In regard to this clone: The read finishes 3 residues shy of the CDR3 end, and the germline J gene is used to complete it. The chain joins TRBV19 to TRBJ2-4; 7 nucleotides align to TRBD1. CDR3 length: 15 residues. Germline V gene data show CDR1 as LNHDA and CDR2 as SQIVND (reference sequence). V lost 7 bases, J lost 6 bases, and 12 bases stayed unmatched. CDR3 residues: CASTEDREEGNIQYF. The DNA read from the CDR3 is TGTGCCAGTACCGAAGACAGGGAAGAGGGAAACATT.

On this clone itself: The DNA ends 3 residues before the CDR3 does, and the rest of the CDR3 is filled in from the germline J gene. The chain employs TRBV5-1 and TRBJ2-7; 11 nucleotides match TRBD1. Germline CDR1 reads SGHRS; CDR2 reads YFSETQ. The CDR3 contains 15 residues. V gave up 0 bases and J gave up 5 bases; unmatched junction bases: 4. CDR3 DNA, as far as it was read: TGCGCCAGCAGCTTGGGGACAGGGGGCCTCCACGAG. This translates into CASSLGTGGLHE. The whole CDR3 protein reads CASSLGTGGLHEQYF.

In regard to this clone: The read comes to an end 3 residues before the CDR3 does, leaving the germline J gene to fill in the end. This sequence joins TRBV5-4 and TRBJ2-2, with 7 bases matching TRBD1. From germline, CDR1 is SGHNT and CDR2 YYREEE (reference sequence). The CDR3 runs to 14 residues. The DNA read from the CDR3 is TGTGCCAGCAGCTCGGACAGGAGAAATTCACCG. This codes for CASSSDRRNSP. The complete CDR3 reads CASSSDRRNSPLFF.

A word on this clone: The CDR3 end is not reached by the read, which stops 3 residues before it; the germline J gene fills it in. This rearrangement joins TRBV19 to TRBJ2-4, with TRBD1 as a possible D gene (5 bases). The CDR3 covers 14 residues. Germline CDR1 LNHDA, CDR2 SQIVND (reference sequence). The CDR3 reads CASTAAPRAYGQYF. CDR3 DNA, as far as it was read: TGTGCCAGTACTGCAGCACCCAGGGCCTATGGT.

Regarding this clone: The CDR3 extends 3 residues past the end of the read, so its final part is completed from the germline J gene. The rearrangement links TRBV19 to TRBJ1-2; TRBD1 is a possible D gene (5 bases). CDR3 length: 16 amino acids. The germline V gene encodes CDR1 LNHDA and CDR2 SQIVND (reference sequence). CDR3 DNA, as far as it was read: TGTGCCAGTAGTACCCCGGGGGGGGGAGGATACAATGAC. Amino acids: CASSTPGGGGYND. The whole CDR3 region reads CASSTPGGGGYNDYTF.

On this clone itself: The CDR3 goes on 3 residues after the read ends, and that part is filled in from the germline J gene. The V call is TRBV19, the J call TRBJ2-3, with 9 bases fitting TRBD2. The CDR3 spans 18 residues. Germline V gene lookup returns CDR1 LNHDA and CDR2 SQIVND (reference sequence). The junction had 12 bases not matched to a gene; V was cut back by 5 bases and J by 0 bases. CDR3 DNA (partial): TGTGCCAGTAGTGGCGATGCGGCTCTAGCGGGAAGCACAGATACG. The encoded protein is CASSGDAALAGSTDT. The CDR3, in full, reads CASSGDAALAGSTDTQYF.

Regarding this clone: The read terminates 3 residues ahead of where the CDR3 ends, so the germline J gene completes it. The rearrangement joins TRBV19 to TRBJ1-1; weak D call: TRBD1 (5 bases). V was cut by 4 bases and J by 2 bases, with 17 bases left in between. The CDR3 loop spans 16 amino acids. Germline assignment: CDR1 LNHDA and CDR2 SQIVND (reference sequence). CDR3: CASSKTLGQDNTEAFF. The sequenced part of the CDR3 DNA is TGTGCCAGTAGTAAGACCCTGGGGCAGGACAACACTGAA.

Comments on this clone: The missing CDR3 end, 3 residues past where the read stops, is filled in from the germline J gene. V usage is TRBV2 and J usage is TRBJ1-2; the D gene is possibly TRBD1 (5 bases). This CDR3 is built from 17 residues. The germline V gene has CDR1 SNHLY and CDR2 FYNNEI. The CDR3 bases that were read are TGTGCCAGCAGTGCCGGGACTAGCGGTTTCAGCACAGATACC. It is translated as CASSAGTSGFSTDT. The entire CDR3 protein is CASSAGTSGFSTDTYTF.

As regards this clone: The read terminates 3 residues before the CDR3 end, so the remaining end is supplied by the germline J gene. This chain joins TRBV20-1 and TRBJ2-2; tentatively, D is TRBD1 (5 bases). CDR1 is DFQATT, CDR2 SNEGSKA, per germline (reference sequence). Trimming took off 6 bases at V and 5 bases at J, with 16 bases between the two ends. The CDR3 has 14 amino acids. The covered CDR3 bases are TGCAGTGCGCGACAGCTAATTGGGACCGGGGAG. Translation: CSARQLIGTGE. The full CDR3 reads CSARQLIGTGELFF.

As regards this clone: The read gets to within 3 residues of the CDR3 end, and the germline J gene fills in the rest. This chain joins TRBV7-9 and TRBJ2-3; TRBD1 matches at 7 bases. This CDR3 region has 14 residues. Germline-derived CDR1 and CDR2 are SEHNR and FQNEAQ (reference sequence). The CDR3 DNA, read in part, is TGTGCCAGCAGCTTAGTGGGGCAGGGGGAGACG. It translates to CASSLVGQGET. The whole CDR3 is CASSLVGQGETQYF.

Of note for this clone: The sequence runs out 3 residues before the end of the CDR3; the remainder is reconstructed from the germline J gene. The chain links TRBV7-6 to TRBJ1-1, with TRBD1 identical over 8 bases. The CDR3 runs 14 residues. Germline trimming cut 5 bases from V and 3 bases from J; bases unmatched to any gene: 5. Germline V gives CDR1 SGHVS, CDR2 FNYEAQ. CDR3 protein: CASSPTGEDTEAFF. The sequenced part of the CDR3 DNA is TGTGCCAGCAGCCCGACAGGGGAGGACACTGAA. Full variable domain (remainder filled in from reference TRBV7-6 and TRBJ1-1): GAGVSQSPRYKVTKRGQDVALRCDPISGHVSLYWYRQALGQGPEFLTYFNYEAQQDKSGLPNDRFSAERPEGSISTLTIQRTEQRDSAMYRCASSPTGEDTEAFFGQGTRLTVV.

Note on this clone: Read data end 3 residues before the CDR3 end; the end is taken from the germline J gene. The V call is TRBV20-1, the J call TRBJ2-5, with 10 bases fitting TRBD1. The CDR3 covers 12 residues. Trimming took 7 bases from V and 5 from J; bases not matched to a gene: 4. In germline, CDR1 is DFQATT, CDR2 SNEGSKA (reference sequence). The sequenced part of the CDR3 DNA is TGCAGTGGGGGACAGGGGTTGGAGACC. Protein: CSGGQGLET. The entire CDR3 protein is CSGGQGLETQYF.

CDR3 bases read: TGTGCCAGCAGCGCCGGACAGCAGCGCGAG. Its translation: CASSAGQQRE. The whole CDR3 protein is CASSAGQQREQYF. The V call is TRBV9, the J call TRBJ2-7, with a weak D call TRBD1 (6 bases). Read coverage stops 3 residues before the CDR3 terminus; the germline J gene supplies the remainder. The ends were cut back, 3 bases at V and 6 bases at J, with 13 bases in the middle. CDR1 and CDR2 from the germline V gene are SGDLS and YYNGEE. The CDR3 spans 13 residues.

Points on this clone: The DNA ends 3 residues before the CDR3 does, and the rest of the CDR3 is filled in from the germline J gene. V is TRBV20-1 and J is TRBJ2-3; TRBD1 aligns across 7 bases. V dropped 1 base and J dropped 4; count of bases not matched to a gene: 5. Germline CDR1 reads DFQATT; CDR2 reads SNEGSKA (reference sequence). This CDR3 comprises 14 residues. The CDR3 bases that were read are TGCAGTGCTAGAGGACAGGGTATAGCAGATACG. Translating gives CSARGQGIADT. The complete CDR3 protein is CSARGQGIADTQYF.

Regarding this clone: The CDR3 end is not reached by the read, which stops 3 residues before it; the germline J gene fills it in. The rearrangement uses TRBV19 and TRBJ2-4, with 9 bases lining up with TRBD1. This CDR3 has 14 amino acids. The germline gives CDR1 LNHDA, CDR2 SQIVND (reference sequence). CDR3 DNA (partial): TGTGCCAGTAGTACCTCCGGGACAGGGTATGGT. Translating gives CASSTSGTGYG. The CDR3 reads in full as CASSTSGTGYGQYF.

Regarding this clone: The read is 3 residues too short to cover the CDR3 end, so that end is filled in from the germline J gene. The chain is built from TRBV7-2 and TRBJ1-6; D might be TRBD1 (6 bases). Trimming removed 5 bases at V and 8 bases at J, with 13 bases between. Germline V lookup: CDR1 SGHTA, CDR2 FQGNSA. There are 14 residues in the CDR3. CDR3 region: CASSRVRGYSPLHF. The CDR3 DNA, read in part, is TGTGCCAGCAGCCGTGTCAGGGGTTATTCACCC.

The CDR3 reads CASSEGHLEQYF. CDR3 bases read: TGTGCCAGCAGTGAGGGACACCTCGAG. The chain carries TRBV6-1 and TRBJ2-7; possibly TRBD1 for D (6 bases). Coverage ceases 3 residues before the CDR3 finishes, and the germline J gene fills in the end. There are 12 residues in the CDR3. V was pared by 3 bases and J by 6 bases, with 9 bases between. The germline CDR1 and CDR2 sequences are MNHNS and SASEGT.

Notes on this clone: The CDR3 is cut off 3 residues early in the read; its end comes from the germline J gene. V gene TRBV7-9 combines with J gene TRBJ2-3; TRBD1 agrees at 7 bases. This CDR3 comprises 13 residues. Germline values: CDR1 SEHNR, CDR2 FQNEAQ (reference sequence). The DNA read from the CDR3 is TGTGCCAGCAGCTTGGGACAGAATCAGCCG. This translates into CASSLGQNQP. The entire CDR3 protein is CASSLGQNQPQYF.

CDR3 DNA, as far as it was read: TGTGCCATCAGTGAGAACCAGGGAGACAAAACCGGGGAG. Translated, it gives CAISENQGDKTGE. The complete CDR3 reads CAISENQGDKTGELFF. The V call is TRBV10-3, the J call TRBJ2-2, with D possibly called TRBD1 or TRBD2 (5 bases each). The read ends 3 residues before the CDR3 terminus; that terminus is restored from the germline J gene. There are 16 residues in the CDR3. Germline-derived CDR1 and CDR2 are ENHRY and SYGVKD. V was shortened by 2 bases and J by 5 bases, with 15 bases between the two germline ends.

As concerns this clone: The CDR3 end falls 3 residues outside the read, so it is completed with the germline J gene. This chain connects TRBV19 to TRBJ2-7; possible D gene TRBD2, 6 bases. The germline V gene has CDR1 LNHDA and CDR2 SQIVND (reference sequence). Trimming took off 5 bases at V and 4 bases at J, with 12 bases between the two ends. CDR3 length equals 13 residues. CDR3: CASSVAEAYEQYF. Partial CDR3 DNA: TGTGCCAGTAGTGTAGCGGAAGCGTACGAG.

Note on this clone: The observed sequence ends 3 residues before the CDR3 terminus, with the missing tail filled in from the germline J gene. This chain joins TRBV30 and TRBJ1-4, with a weak D call TRBD1 (6 bases). This CDR3 is 12 amino acids long. Germline V CDR1 and CDR2: GTSNPN, SVGIG (reference sequence). Trimming left V 8 bases short and J 5 bases short, with 12 bases between. CDR3: CAGGGWNEKLFF. Incomplete CDR3 DNA: TGTGCCGGAGGGGGATGGAATGAAAAA.

Incomplete CDR3 DNA: TGTGCCAGCAGTTTCCCGGGACAGGGCTCCTACGAG. Its translation is CASSFPGQGSYE. The whole CDR3 sequence reads CASSFPGQGSYEQYF. V usage is TRBV28 and J usage is TRBJ2-7; 9 bases map to TRBD1. The read terminates 3 residues ahead of where the CDR3 ends, so the germline J gene completes it. J gave up 0 bases and V 3 bases, and 3 bases lay outside the gene matches. The CDR3 length is 15 residues. Germline loops: CDR1 MDHEN, CDR2 SYDVKM.

To note about this clone: With the read ending 3 residues before the CDR3 end, the germline J gene is used to fill in that end. The J gene is TRBJ1-6, the V gene TRBV5-1; D is possibly TRBD1 (6 bases). This CDR3 spans 14 amino acids. Trimming shortened V by 0 bases and J by 7 bases, and 8 bases separated the two germline ends. The germline V gene has CDR1 SGHRS and CDR2 YFSETQ. CDR3 sequence reads: CASSLGQENSPLHF. CDR3 bases read: TGCGCCAGCAGCTTGGGACAGGAGAATTCACCC.

CDR3 protein: CASSLQGREKLFF. The CDR3 bases that were read are TGTGCCAGTAGCCTACAGGGGAGAGAAAAG. This rearrangement joins TRBV19 to TRBJ2-2, with 7 bases matching TRBD1. Read sequence stops 3 residues before the CDR3 end, and the germline J gene provides the missing end. Germline assignment: CDR1 LNHDA and CDR2 SQIVND (reference sequence). CDR3 size: 13 residues.

A word on this clone: The sequenced fragment ends 3 residues before the CDR3 boundary, so the rest is inferred from the germline J gene. The chain carries TRBV7-9 and TRBJ2-7; 10 bases are shared with TRBD1. The CDR3 is made up of 15 amino acids. V lost 2 bases, J lost 5 bases, and 6 bases stayed unmatched. Germline V gene sequence: CDR1 SEHNR, CDR2 FQNEAQ (reference sequence). CDR3 in amino acids: CASSLTTGGVDEQYF. The DNA read from the CDR3 is TGTGCCAGCAGCTTAACGACAGGGGGCGTGGACGAG.

Of note for this clone: The read is 3 residues too short to cover the CDR3 end, so that end is filled in from the germline J gene. The rearrangement links TRBV7-2 to TRBJ2-3; perhaps TRBD1 as D (6 bases). The CDR3 totals 13 residues. The germline V gene encodes CDR1 SGHTA and CDR2 FQGNSA. V was trimmed by 0 bases and J by 6 bases, leaving 7 bases between them. The sequenced part of the CDR3 DNA is TGTGCCAGCAGCTTAGCGAGGGGGGATACG. The encoded protein is CASSLARGDT. The whole CDR3 sequence reads CASSLARGDTQYF.

A word on this clone: The CDR3 end lies 3 residues beyond the end of the read and is filled in from the germline J gene. The rearrangement joins TRBV13 to TRBJ2-1, with 14 bases identical to TRBD2. J was trimmed by 5 bases and V by 1 base; bases with no gene match: 10. Germline V gene sequence: CDR1 PRHDT, CDR2 FYEKMQ (reference sequence). There are 19 residues in the CDR3. The CDR3 bases that were read are TGTGCCAGCAGCTTAGTAGGTATGACTAGCGGGGGGGCGAACAATGAG. It translates to CASSLVGMTSGGANNE. The full-length CDR3 reads as CASSLVGMTSGGANNEQFF.